Below, 5 T cell receptor beta chains from the same sample are listed, as sequenced in a study of regulatory T cells in long-lasting Graves disease. The TCR beta library used iRepertoire HTBI primers with Arm-PCR amplification of CDR3. TCRdb independently ran MiXCR on the multiplex PCR reads; one entry per CDR3 protein. The table records 400,000 to 500,000 distinct CDR3 sequences, 20% to 25% of them present only once. Time point meaning: persistent/refractory GD, antithyroid drugs over 5 years with positive TRAb. PBMCs were the source of the RNA used for TCR sequencing. Material: peripheral blood mononuclear cells (PBMCs), obtained when the disease was refractory, from a patient treated with antithyroid drugs. Every receptor here comes from a female donor with Graves disease.

This clonotype was seen ten or more times. This chain links TRBV6-2 or TRBV6-3 with TRBJ2-5, with 7 bases that match TRBD2. The trim removed 6 bases at V and 0 bases at J, leaving 4 bases unmatched. Germline CDR1 reads MNHEY; CDR2 reads SVGEGT. This CDR3 is 14 amino acids long. CDR3 bases: TGTGCCAGCAGAAGACTAGCAGACCAAGAGACCCAGTACTTC. Translation gives CASRRLADQETQYF.

This chain joins TRBV29-1 and TRBJ2-7, with a possible D match to TRBD1 (6 bases). The V end lost 3 bases, the J end lost 2 bases, and 14 bases lay between the germline ends. The length of the CDR3 is 14 residues. Germline CDR1 and CDR2: SQVTM and ANQGSEA. DNA of the CDR3: TGCAGCGTTGATAGGGCAGGGGACCCCTACGAGCAGTACTTC. It codes for CSVDRAGDPYEQYF.

The chain links TRBV7-8 to TRBJ1-1; D perhaps matches TRBD1 (6 bases). Germline V gene data show CDR1 as SGHVS and CDR2 as FQNEAQ. V was trimmed by 0 bases and J by 11 bases, leaving 22 bases between them. The CDR3 sequence is 16 residues long. The CDR3 spells CASSLAPHRDQGMAFF. Here the CDR3 DNA reads TGTGCCAGCAGCTTAGCGCCCCACAGGGACCAAGGAATGGCTTTCTTT.

This clonotype was seen ten or more times. The rearrangement links TRBV12-3 or TRBV12-4 to TRBJ2-2; 7 nucleotides align to TRBD1. This CDR3 is 16 amino acids long. V lost 6 bases, J lost 1 base, and 8 bases stayed unmatched. The CDR3, as DNA: TGTGCCAGCAGCCCCGGGACAGATAGGAACACCGGGGAGCTGTTTTTT. It codes for CASSPGTDRNTGELFF.

With respect to this clonotype: This may arise from a read error, as a much more abundant clone is one base away. The chain recombines TRBV28 with TRBJ2-7; no clear D. This CDR3 has 13 residues. Trimming removed 3 bases from V and 2 bases from J, with 8 bases in between. CDR1 is MDHEN, CDR2 SYDVKM, per germline. The CDR3 spells CASSFESPYEQYF. The DNA for the CDR3 is TGTGCCAGCAGTTTTGAGAGCCCCTACGAGCAGTACTTC.